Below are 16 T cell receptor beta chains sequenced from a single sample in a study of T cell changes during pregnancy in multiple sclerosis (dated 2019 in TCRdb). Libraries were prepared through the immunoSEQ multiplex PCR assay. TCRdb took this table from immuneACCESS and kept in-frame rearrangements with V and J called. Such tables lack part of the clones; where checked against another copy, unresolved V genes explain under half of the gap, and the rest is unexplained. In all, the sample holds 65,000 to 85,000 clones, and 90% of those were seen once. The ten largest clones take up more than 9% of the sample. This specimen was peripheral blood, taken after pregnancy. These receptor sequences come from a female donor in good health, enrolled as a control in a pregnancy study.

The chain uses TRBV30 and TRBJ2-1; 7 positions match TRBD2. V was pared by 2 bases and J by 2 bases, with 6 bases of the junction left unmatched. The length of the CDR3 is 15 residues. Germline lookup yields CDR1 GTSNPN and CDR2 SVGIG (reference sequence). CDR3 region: CAWSRSSGPYNEQFF. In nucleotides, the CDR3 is TGTGCCTGGAGTAGGTCTAGCGGACCCTACAATGAGCAGTTCTTC.

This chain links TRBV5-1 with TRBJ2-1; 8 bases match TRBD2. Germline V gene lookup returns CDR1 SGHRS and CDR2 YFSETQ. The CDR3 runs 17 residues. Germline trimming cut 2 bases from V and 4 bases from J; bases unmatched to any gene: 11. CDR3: CASSFIGTRGVYNEQFF. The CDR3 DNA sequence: TGCGCCAGCAGCTTTATAGGTACGCGGGGGGTATACAATGAGCAGTTCTTC.

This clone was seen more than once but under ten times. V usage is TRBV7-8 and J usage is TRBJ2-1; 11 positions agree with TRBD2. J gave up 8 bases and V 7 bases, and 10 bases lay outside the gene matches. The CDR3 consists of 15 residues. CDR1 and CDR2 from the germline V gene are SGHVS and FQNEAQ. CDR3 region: CASTSPSGRFYEQFF. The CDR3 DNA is TGTGCCAGCACCTCCCCTAGCGGGAGGTTCTATGAGCAGTTCTTC.

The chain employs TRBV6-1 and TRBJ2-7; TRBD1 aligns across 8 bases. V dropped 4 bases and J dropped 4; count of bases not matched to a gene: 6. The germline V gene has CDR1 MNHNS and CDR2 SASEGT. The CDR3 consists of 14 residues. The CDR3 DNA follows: TGTGCCAGCAGTGGACAGGGGCCCCGATACGAGCAGTACTTC. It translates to CASSGQGPRYEQYF.

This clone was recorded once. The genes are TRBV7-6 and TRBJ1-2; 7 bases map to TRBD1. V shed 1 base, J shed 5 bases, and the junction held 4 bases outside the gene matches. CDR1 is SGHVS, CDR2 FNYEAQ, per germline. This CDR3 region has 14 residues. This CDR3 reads CASSLDRGGYGYTF. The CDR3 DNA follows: TGTGCCAGCAGCTTAGACAGGGGAGGTTATGGCTACACCTTC.

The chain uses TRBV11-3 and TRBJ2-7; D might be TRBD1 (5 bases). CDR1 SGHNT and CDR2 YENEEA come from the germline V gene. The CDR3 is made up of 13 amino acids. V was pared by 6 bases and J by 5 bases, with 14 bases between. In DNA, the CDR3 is TGTGCCAGCAGAATTCCAGGGTCCCACGAGCAGTACTTC. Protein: CASRIPGSHEQYF.

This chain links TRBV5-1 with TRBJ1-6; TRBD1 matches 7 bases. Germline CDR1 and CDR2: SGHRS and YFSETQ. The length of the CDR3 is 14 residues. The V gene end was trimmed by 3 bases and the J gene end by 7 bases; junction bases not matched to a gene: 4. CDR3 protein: CASSSGQVNSPLHF. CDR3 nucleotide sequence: TGCGCCAGCAGCTCCGGACAGGTCAATTCACCCCTCCACTTT.

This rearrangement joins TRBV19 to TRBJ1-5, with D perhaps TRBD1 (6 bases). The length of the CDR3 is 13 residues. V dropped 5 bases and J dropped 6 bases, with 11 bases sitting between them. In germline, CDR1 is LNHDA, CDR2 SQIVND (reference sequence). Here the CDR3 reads CASSPGHSQPQHF. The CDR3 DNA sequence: TGTGCCAGTAGTCCGGGACACAGTCAGCCCCAGCATTTT.

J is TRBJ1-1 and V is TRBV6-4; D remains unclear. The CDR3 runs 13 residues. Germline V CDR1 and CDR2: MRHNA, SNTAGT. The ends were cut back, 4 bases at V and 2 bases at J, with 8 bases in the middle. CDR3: CASSVSGNTEAFF. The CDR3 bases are TGTGCCAGCAGTGTTTCGGGAAACACTGAAGCTTTCTTT.

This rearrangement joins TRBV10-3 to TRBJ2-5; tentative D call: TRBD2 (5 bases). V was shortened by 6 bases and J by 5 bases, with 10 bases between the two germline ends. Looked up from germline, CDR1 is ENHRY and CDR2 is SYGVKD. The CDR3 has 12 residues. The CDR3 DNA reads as TGTGCCATCAGAGGATCGGGGGAGACCCAGTACTTC. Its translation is CAIRGSGETQYF.

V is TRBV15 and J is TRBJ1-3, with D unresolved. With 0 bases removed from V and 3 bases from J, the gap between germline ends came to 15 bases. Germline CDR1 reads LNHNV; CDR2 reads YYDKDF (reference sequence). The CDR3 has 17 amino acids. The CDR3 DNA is TGTGCCACCAGCAGAGAAGGTGGAGGCTTCGATGGAAACACCATATATTTT. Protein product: CATSREGGGFDGNTIYF.

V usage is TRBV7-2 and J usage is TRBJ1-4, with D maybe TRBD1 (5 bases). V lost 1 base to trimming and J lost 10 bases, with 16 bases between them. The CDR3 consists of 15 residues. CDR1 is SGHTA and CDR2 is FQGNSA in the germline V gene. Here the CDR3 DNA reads TGTGCCAGCAGCTTAGTGGGCAGGGATGTGACAAAACTGTTTTTT. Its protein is CASSLVGRDVTKLFF.

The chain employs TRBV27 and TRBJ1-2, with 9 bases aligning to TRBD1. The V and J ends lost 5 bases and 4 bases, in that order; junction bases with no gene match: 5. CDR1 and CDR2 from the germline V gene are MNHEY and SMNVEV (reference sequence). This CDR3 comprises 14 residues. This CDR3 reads CASSKTGGIYGYTF. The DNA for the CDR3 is TGTGCCAGCAGTAAGACAGGGGGTATCTATGGCTACACCTTC.

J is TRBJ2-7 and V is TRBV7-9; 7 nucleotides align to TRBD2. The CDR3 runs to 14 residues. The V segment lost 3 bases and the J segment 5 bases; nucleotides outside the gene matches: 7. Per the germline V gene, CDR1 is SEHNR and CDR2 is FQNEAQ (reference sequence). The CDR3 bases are TGTGCCAGCAGCTTCCGGACTAGTCCCCACGAGCAGTACTTC. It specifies CASSFRTSPHEQYF.

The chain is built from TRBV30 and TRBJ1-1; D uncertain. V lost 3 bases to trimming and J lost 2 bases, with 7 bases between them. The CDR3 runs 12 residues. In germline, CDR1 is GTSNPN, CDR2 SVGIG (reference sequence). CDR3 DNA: TGTGCCTGGAGACCCGGTAACACTGAAGCTTTCTTT. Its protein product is CAWRPGNTEAFF.

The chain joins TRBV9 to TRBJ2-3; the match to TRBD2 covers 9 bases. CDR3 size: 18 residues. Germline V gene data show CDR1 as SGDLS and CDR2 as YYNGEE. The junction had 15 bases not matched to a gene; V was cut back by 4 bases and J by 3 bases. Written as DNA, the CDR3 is TGTGCCAGCAGCCCCCGCGGGGGGGGGTCGGCCGTGACAGATACGCAGTATTTT. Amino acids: CASSPRGGGSAVTDTQYF. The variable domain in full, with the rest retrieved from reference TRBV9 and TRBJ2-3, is DSGVTQTPKHLITATGQRVTLRCSPRSGDLSVYWYQQSLDQGLQFLIQYYNGEERAKGNILERFSAQQFPDLHSELNLSSLELGDSALYFCASSPRGGGSAVTDTQYFGPGTRLTVL.